The rows below give T cell receptor beta chains drawn from one sample of a study of blood T cell repertoires in COVID-19. Here immunoSEQ multiplex PCR was the method, and the copy in TCRdb shows in-frame clones only, minus some. In the table there are fewer than 200,000 clones, 88% of which are singletons. The sample taken for sequencing was peripheral blood. These receptors all come from a man in his forties with active or convalescent COVID-19. Each CDR3 is given with its conserved first and last residue. A D gene is named only where the DNA matches it firmly. Clone size, where shown, is once, few, many, or a class for clones that have expanded.

>.|TRBJ2-1|.|TRBV5-1
CASSLSVGGNEQFF
TGCGCCAGCAGCTTATCAGTTGGCGGCAATGAGCAGTTCTTC
>TRBD2|TRBJ2-1|once|TRBV27
CASSLVLAGGYEQFF
TGTGCCAGCAGTTTAGTCCTAGCGGGGGGATATGAGCAGTTCTTC
>.|TRBJ1-2|.|TRBV30
CAWSAGTKDYGYTF
TGTGCCTGGAGTGCCGGGACAAAAGATTATGGCTACACCTTC
>.|TRBJ2-6|.|TRBV11-2
CASSLARGNGANVLTF
TGTGCCAGCAGCTTAGCTCGGGGGAACGGGGCCAACGTCCTGACTTTC
>TRBD1|TRBJ1-1|.|TRBV5-6
CASSRRGTGWTEAFF
TGTGCCAGCAGCAGGAGGGGGACAGGTTGGACTGAAGCTTTCTTT
>.|TRBJ2-7|few|TRBV3-1/TRBV3-2
CASSQDIDEQYF
TGTGCCAGCAGCCAAGATATCGACGAGCAGTACTTC
>TRBD1|TRBJ2-7|.|TRBV5-1
CASSLGQGSTYEQYF
TGCGCCAGCAGCCTGGGACAGGGAAGTACCTACGAGCAGTACTTC
>.|TRBJ2-2|.|TRBV19
CASFDKRAANTGELFF
TGTGCCAGTTTTGATAAGCGGGCCGCGAACACCGGGGAGCTGTTTTTT
>.|TRBJ2-1|.|TRBV7-9
CASSLGGGPYNEQFF
TGTGCCAGCAGCTTAGGTGGAGGGCCCTACAATGAGCAGTTCTTC
>.|TRBJ2-5|.|TRBV12-3/TRBV12-4
CASAWAVQETQYF
TGTGCCAGCGCATGGGCCGTCCAAGAGACCCAGTACTTC
>TRBD2|TRBJ2-1|.|TRBV7-2
CASSRDRLAGAEQFF
TGTGCCAGCAGCCGCGATAGACTAGCGGGGGCGGAGCAGTTCTTC
>TRBD1|TRBJ2-4|once|TRBV7-8
CASSLGQAVNIQYF
TGTGCCAGCAGCTTGGGACAGGCGGTGAACATTCAGTACTTC
>TRBD1|TRBJ2-2|.|TRBV4-3
CASSQDTGTVSGELFF
TGCGCCAGCAGCCAAGACACCGGGACAGTTTCCGGGGAGCTGTTTTTT
>TRBD1|TRBJ2-3|.|TRBV29-1
CSGEEGQGADTQYF
TGCAGCGGTGAGGAAGGACAGGGAGCAGATACGCAGTATTTT